The source of this T cell receptor beta chain is a study of cytomegalovirus exposure and HLA in healthy donors. The CDR3 consists of 13 residues. Germline CDR1 reads MNHEY; CDR2 reads SMNVEV (reference sequence). With V trimmed by 5 bases and J by 4 bases, 4 bases remained unmatched. PCR used 60 Vbeta primers and 13 Jbeta primers. Sequenced by immunoSEQ multiplex PCR; TCRdb stores in-frame clones only, minus some. The sample includes 60,000 to 85,000 clones, around 76% seen only once; the top ten take approximately 1.6%. Sequenced material: PBMCs. This sequence originates from a man aged 35 to 55 in good health and CMV-seronegative. V usage is TRBV27 and J usage is TRBJ1-2; 7 bases agree with TRBD1. The DNA for the CDR3 is TGTGCCAGCAGTCTAGGACAGGCCTATGGCTACACCTTC. Protein product: CASSLGQAYGYTF.